Here is one TCR beta chain with its context. With a much larger clone just one base away, this may be a read error. The conserved closing phenylalanine or tryptophan is absent in this CDR3, likely reflecting a read error. The data are from a study of identical twins. Germline-derived CDR1 and CDR2 are DFQATT and SNEGSKA (reference sequence). This CDR3 is built from 13 residues. The V gene lost 3 bases and the J gene lost 8 bases, with 13 bases spanning the gap. MiXCR, applied by TCRdb to the 5' RACE reads, yields one record per CDR3 protein. Among about 690,000 distinct CDR3 sequences listed, around 6% were seen once.

V gene TRBV20-1 combines with J gene TRBJ1-4; no clear D. The receptor was isolated from a young man in good health. Sample: naive T cells sorted from blood. CDR3 coding DNA: TGCAGTGCTAGGCGGGAAGATGTGGAAAAACTGTTTTAT. Translation: CSARREDVEKLFY.